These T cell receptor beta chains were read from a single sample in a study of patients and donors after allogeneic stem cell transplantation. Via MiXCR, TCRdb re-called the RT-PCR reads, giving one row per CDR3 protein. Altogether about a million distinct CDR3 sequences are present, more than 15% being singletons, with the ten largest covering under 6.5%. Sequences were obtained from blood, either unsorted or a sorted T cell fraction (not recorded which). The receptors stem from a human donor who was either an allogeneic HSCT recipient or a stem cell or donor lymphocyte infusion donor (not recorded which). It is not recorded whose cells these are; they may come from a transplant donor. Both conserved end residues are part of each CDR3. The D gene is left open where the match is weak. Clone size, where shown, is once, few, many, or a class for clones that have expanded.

CDR3 DNA: TGCAGTGCTAGTCCGGGACGGCTTAATGAAAAACTGTTTTTT
CDR3 protein: CSASPGRLNEKLFF
clone size: -
D gene: -
V gene: TRBV20-1
J gene: TRBJ1-4

CDR3 DNA: TGTGCCAGCAGTGATTCGCGGGGACAGGGGATCTACGAGCAGTACTTC
CDR3 protein: CASSDSRGQGIYEQYF
clone size: few
D gene: TRBD1
V gene: TRBV2
J gene: TRBJ2-7

CDR3 DNA: TGTGCCAGCAGCTTAGCAGGGCAGGGAGGCTACGAGCAGTACTTC
CDR3 protein: CASSLAGQGGYEQYF
clone size: few
D gene: -
V gene: TRBV7-6
J gene: TRBJ2-7

CDR3 DNA: TGCAGTGCTCCCAAGGGTTCCTACAATGAGCAGTTCTTC
CDR3 protein: CSAPKGSYNEQFF
clone size: -
D gene: -
V gene: TRBV20-1
J gene: TRBJ2-1

CDR3 DNA: TGCAGCGTTGGCCCCCGGAACACCAATGAGCAGTTCTTC
CDR3 protein: CSVGPRNTNEQFF
clone size: few
D gene: -
V gene: TRBV29-1
J gene: TRBJ2-1

CDR3 DNA: TGCAGTGCTAGAGAGACAGGGAATAAGAATTCACCCCTCCACTTT
CDR3 protein: CSARETGNKNSPLHF
clone size: many
D gene: TRBD1
V gene: TRBV20-1
J gene: TRBJ1-6

CDR3 DNA: TGTGCCAGCAGCGAGGACGGTTCTAATGAAAAACTGTTTTTT
CDR3 protein: CASSEDGSNEKLFF
clone size: many
D gene: -
V gene: TRBV12-3/TRBV12-4
J gene: TRBJ1-4

CDR3 DNA: TGTGCCAGCAGCCAAGAGGGGACTAGCGGGAGTAGTAATGAGCAGTTCTTC
CDR3 protein: CASSQEGTSGSSNEQFF
clone size: -
D gene: TRBD2
V gene: TRBV4-2
J gene: TRBJ2-1

CDR3 DNA: TGTGCCAGCAGTTTAGTAACCCGACTAGCGGGAGAGTTCGCAGATACGCAGTATTTT
CDR3 protein: CASSLVTRLAGEFADTQYF
clone size: few
D gene: TRBD2
V gene: TRBV12-3/TRBV12-4
J gene: TRBJ2-3

CDR3 DNA: TGTGCCATCAGGGACCTGGGACTAGCGGGCACAGATACGCAGTATTTT
CDR3 protein: CAIRDLGLAGTDTQYF
clone size: many
D gene: TRBD2
V gene: TRBV10-3
J gene: TRBJ2-3

CDR3 DNA: TGCGCCAGCCGCGCCGCGGGGCCCGGCTACACCTTC
CDR3 protein: CASRAAGPGYTF
clone size: few
D gene: -
V gene: TRBV5-1
J gene: TRBJ1-2

CDR3 DNA: TGTGCCACCAGCAGGGCCACAGGGTTAAGCCAGGGCATTCAGTACTTC
CDR3 protein: CATSRATGLSQGIQYF
clone size: few
D gene: -
V gene: TRBV15
J gene: TRBJ2-4

CDR3 DNA: TGTGCCAGCAGTTCCGCCGTTCTAGCGGGGGGATCAGGTGAGCAGTTCTTC
CDR3 protein: CASSSAVLAGGSGEQFF
clone size: -
D gene: TRBD2
V gene: TRBV6-2/TRBV6-3
J gene: TRBJ2-1

CDR3 DNA: TGCAGCGTGTTGTCGAGGACCTACGAGCAGTACTTC
CDR3 protein: CSVLSRTYEQYF
clone size: many
D gene: -
V gene: TRBV29-1
J gene: TRBJ2-7

CDR3 DNA: TGCAGTGCCTCAACAGGGCCTGGAAACACCATATATTTT
CDR3 protein: CSASTGPGNTIYF
clone size: few
D gene: -
V gene: TRBV20-1
J gene: TRBJ1-3

CDR3 DNA: TGCAGCGTCGTGGGGACTTTCTCCTACGAGCAGTACTTC
CDR3 protein: CSVVGTFSYEQYF
clone size: -
D gene: -
V gene: TRBV29-1
J gene: TRBJ2-7

CDR3 DNA: TGTGCCAGCAATCGGGACGGGGGAAGGGAGCAGTACTTC
CDR3 protein: CASNRDGGREQYF
clone size: few
D gene: -
V gene: TRBV9
J gene: TRBJ2-7

CDR3 DNA: TGCAGTGCTAGACAGGGGGGGTACAATGAGCAGTTCTTC
CDR3 protein: CSARQGGYNEQFF
clone size: few
D gene: -
V gene: TRBV20-1
J gene: TRBJ2-1

CDR3 DNA: TGTGCCAGCAGCTTTCTCGACGGGACAGGGAAAAATGAGCAGTTCTTC
CDR3 protein: CASSFLDGTGKNEQFF
clone size: few
D gene: TRBD1
V gene: TRBV11-3
J gene: TRBJ2-1

CDR3 DNA: TGTGCCAGCATCCTAGCGGGAGAGGCCTACGAGCAGTACTTC
CDR3 protein: CASILAGEAYEQYF
clone size: many
D gene: TRBD2
V gene: TRBV6-1
J gene: TRBJ2-7

CDR3 DNA: TGCGCCAGCAGCTTGGACAGGGGGCCGGGTTCACCCCTCCACTTT
CDR3 protein: CASSLDRGPGSPLHF
clone size: -
D gene: TRBD1
V gene: TRBV5-1
J gene: TRBJ1-6

CDR3 DNA: TGCAGTGCTAGACGCACAGGGGGCGCGAAAACTGAAGCTTTCTTT
CDR3 protein: CSARRTGGAKTEAFF
clone size: few
D gene: TRBD1
V gene: TRBV20-1
J gene: TRBJ1-1

CDR3 DNA: TGTGCCAGCAGATCGGACAGGGGCGTCTCTTCCTATGGCTACACCTTC
CDR3 protein: CASRSDRGVSSYGYTF
clone size: -
D gene: TRBD1
V gene: TRBV12-3/TRBV12-4
J gene: TRBJ1-2

CDR3 DNA: TGTGCCAGCAGCCACGGGACAGGCTTCACTCTTTTT
CDR3 protein: CASSHGTGFTLF
clone size: -
D gene: TRBD1
V gene: TRBV16
J gene: TRBJ2-3

CDR3 DNA: TGCAGCACAACCCTTAAAGGGCGGGAGCAGTTCTTC
CDR3 protein: CSTTLKGREQFF
clone size: -
D gene: -
V gene: TRBV20-1
J gene: TRBJ2-1

CDR3 DNA: TGCAGCGTTGACACAGGGGGAAGCAATCAGCCCCAGCATTTT
CDR3 protein: CSVDTGGSNQPQHF
clone size: few
D gene: TRBD1
V gene: TRBV29-1
J gene: TRBJ1-5

CDR3 DNA: TGTGCCAGCAGCTGGGGGACACAGAATCAGCCCCAGCATTTT
CDR3 protein: CASSWGTQNQPQHF
clone size: -
D gene: -
V gene: TRBV5-5
J gene: TRBJ1-5

CDR3 DNA: TGTGCCAGCAGCCATTTGGCGGGGGCAAATGGCTACACCTTC
CDR3 protein: CASSHLAGANGYTF
clone size: few
D gene: -
V gene: TRBV27
J gene: TRBJ1-2